This T cell receptor beta chain came from a study of regulatory T cells in long-lasting Graves disease. The authors built TCR beta libraries using iRepertoire HTBI primers and Arm-PCR of CDR3 regions. TCRdb reanalysed the multiplex PCR reads using MiXCR and keeps one entry per CDR3 protein. The sample includes 700,000 or so distinct CDR3 sequences, about 30% seen only once; the top ten take roughly 41%. CDR3 length: 16 amino acids. Germline V CDR1 and CDR2: SGHAT, FQNNGV. Trimming took 5 bases from V and 2 from J, leaving 18 bases between them. Many counts were recorded for this clonotype. Time point specified: persistent/refractory GD, antithyroid drugs over 5 years with positive TRAb. RNA extracted from PBMCs served as the sequencing template.

The V call is TRBV11-2, the J call TRBJ2-5; D might be TRBD1 (6 bases). Sequencing was performed on peripheral blood mononuclear cells (PBMCs), taken when the disease was refractory, from a patient treated with antithyroid drugs. The receptor was derived from a female donor with Graves disease. The CDR3 DNA reads TGTGCCAGCAGCCTCAACCAACGGACAGAACAAGAGACCCAGTACTTC. This sequence encodes CASSLNQRTEQETQYF.